The clone carrying this T cell receptor beta chain has a handful of counts. The antigen is undetermined. MiXCR was run by TCRdb on the 5' RACE reads, yielding one entry per CDR3 protein. This table holds 1.5 million to 2 million distinct CDR3 sequences, around 33% found once. The data are from a study of identical twins. Regarding the study as a whole: It was possible that invariant MAIT and iNKT cells partly confounded the zero-insertion analyses.

Germline V CDR1 and CDR2: LGHDT, YNNKEL (reference sequence). V was trimmed by 1 base and J by 4 bases, leaving 11 bases between them. CDR3 length: 15 residues. Sequencing was carried out using cord blood. The chain recombines TRBV3-1 with TRBJ2-1, with D tentatively TRBD2 (5 bases). The source of this sequence is a newborn girl in good health. Here the CDR3 DNA reads TGTGCCAGCAGCCAAGGAGGGTTAAGGTACAATGAGCAGTTCTTC. It encodes CASSQGGLRYNEQFF.